This is a list of T cell receptor beta chains from one sample in a study of cytomegalovirus exposure and HLA in healthy donors. Clones were sequenced by immunoSEQ multiplex PCR, and TCRdb holds only the in-frame ones, with some missing. The repertoire has 160,000 or so clones, roughly nine tenths of them found once; the top ten carry approximately 2.6%. The specimen sequenced was PBMCs. These receptors were collected from a young man in good health and CMV-seropositive. Each CDR3 is given with its conserved first and last residue. D genes are given only for firm matches. The size entry is marked missing in some rows and otherwise reads once, few, many or a size class.

v_gene	d_gene	abundance	j_gene	CDR3aa	CDR3nt
TRBV6-1	TRBD1	-	TRBJ1-2	CASSVEGALNYGYTF	TGTGCCAGCAGTGTAGAGGGGGCACTAAACTATGGCTACACCTTC
TRBV7-2	TRBD1	-	TRBJ2-7	CASRSTGASSYEQYF	TGTGCCAGCAGGAGCACAGGGGCTAGCTCCTACGAGCAGTACTTC
TRBV7-6	-	-	TRBJ1-1	CASSQTDDTEAFF	TGTGCCAGCAGCCAGACTGATGACACTGAAGCTTTCTTT
TRBV12-2	-	-	TRBJ2-2	CASYEAPTGTNTGELFF	TGTGCAAGTTACGAAGCCCCGACAGGGACGAACACCGGGGAGCTGTTTTTT
TRBV13	-	-	TRBJ1-1	CASSLRGQNTEAFF	TGTGCCAGCAGCTTAAGGGGACAGAACACTGAAGCTTTCTTT
TRBV4-2	TRBD2	once	TRBJ2-2	CASSRGLAGTANTGELFF	TGTGCCAGCAGCCGGGGACTAGCGGGGACAGCGAACACCGGGGAGCTGTTTTTT
TRBV4-3	TRBD1	-	TRBJ1-2	CASSQEGQGYGYTF	TGCGCCAGCAGCCAAGAGGGACAGGGCTATGGCTACACCTTC
TRBV2	-	-	TRBJ2-3	CASSGEATDTQYF	TGTGCCAGCAGTGGAGAGGCCACAGATACGCAGTATTTT
TRBV28	-	few	TRBJ2-5	CASSSRFEETQYF	TGTGCCAGCAGCTCCAGGTTCGAAGAGACCCAGTACTTC
TRBV2	TRBD2	-	TRBJ2-1	CASSVASGDLTYNEQFF	TGTGCCAGCAGCGTGGCTAGCGGGGACCTTACCTACAATGAGCAGTTCTTC
TRBV28	TRBD1	-	TRBJ2-7	CASSSRDSPYEQYF	TGTGCCAGCAGTTCTCGGGACAGTCCCTACGAGCAGTACTTC
TRBV4-1	TRBD2	-	TRBJ2-7	CASSHSLAIPSYEQYF	TGCGCCAGCAGCCACTCACTAGCGATCCCCTCCTACGAGCAGTACTTC
TRBV5-1	-	-	TRBJ1-3	CASSFGGTSGNTIYF	TGCGCCAGCAGCTTCGGGGGTACAAGTGGAAACACCATATATTTT
TRBV7-9	-	-	TRBJ2-2	CASSLWSTGELFF	TGTGCCAGCAGCTTATGGAGCACCGGGGAGCTGTTTTTT
TRBV29-1	TRBD1	-	TRBJ2-1	CSVLQGGIYNEQFF	TGCAGCGTTCTACAGGGGGGCATCTACAATGAGCAGTTCTTC
TRBV5-6	-	-	TRBJ2-1	CASSLSYHEQFF	TGTGCCAGCAGCTTGAGCTATCATGAGCAGTTCTTC
TRBV19	TRBD1	-	TRBJ2-7	CASSIGGTGYYEQYF	TGTGCCAGTAGTATCGGCGGGACAGGCTACTACGAGCAGTACTTC
TRBV9	TRBD1	-	TRBJ1-2	CASSGGQGGYGYTF	TGTGCCAGCAGCGGGGGACAGGGAGGCTATGGCTACACCTTC
TRBV5-1	-	-	TRBJ2-3	CASSLRDSRGDTQYF	TGCGCCAGCAGCTTGAGGGACTCGCGAGGGGATACGCAGTATTTT
TRBV27	-	-	TRBJ1-1	CASLRWEGANTEAFF	TGTGCCAGCCTACGATGGGAGGGAGCGAACACTGAAGCTTTCTTT
TRBV4-2	-	-	TRBJ1-1	CASRGGVGTEAFF	TGTGCCAGCAGAGGAGGAGTGGGCACTGAAGCTTTCTTT
TRBV4-1	-	-	TRBJ2-3	CASSPVLDADTQYF	TGCGCCAGCAGCCCTGTACTAGATGCAGATACGCAGTATTTT
TRBV18	-	-	TRBJ2-5	CASSPPYSGETQYF	TGTGCCAGCTCACCACCGTACAGTGGGGAGACCCAGTACTTC
TRBV4-2	-	-	TRBJ1-4	CASSYGLLEKLFF	TGTGCCAGCAGCTACGGTCTTCTGGAAAAACTGTTTTTT
TRBV9	-	-	TRBJ2-1	CALGCEQFF	TGTGCCCTAGGCTGTGAGCAGTTCTTC
TRBV9	-	-	TRBJ2-7	CASSPGGYEQYF	TGTGCCAGCAGTCCTGGAGGTTACGAGCAGTACTTC
TRBV5-1	TRBD2	-	TRBJ2-7	CASSFLAGGPGTYEQYF	TGCGCCAGCAGCTTTTTGGCGGGGGGGCCTGGGACCTACGAGCAGTACTTC
TRBV27	-	-	TRBJ2-2	CASHERRGSGELFF	TGTGCCAGCCACGAGAGAAGGGGATCCGGGGAGCTGTTTTTT
TRBV11-2	-	-	TRBJ1-2	CASSPLWAEGNYGYTF	TGTGCCAGCAGCCCTTTGTGGGCGGAGGGAAACTATGGCTACACCTTC
TRBV5-1	TRBD1	-	TRBJ2-5	CASSLFSYRGSETQYF	TGCGCCAGCAGCTTGTTTTCTTACAGGGGAAGTGAGACCCAGTACTTC
TRBV2	-	-	TRBJ1-4	CASSLTGFNEKLFF	TGTGCCAGCAGTCTTACAGGGTTCAATGAAAAACTGTTTTTT
TRBV5-1	-	once	TRBJ1-1	CASSFFTYTEAFF	TGCGCCAGCAGCTTTTTCACTTACACTGAAGCTTTCTTT
TRBV7-3	TRBD1	-	TRBJ1-1	CASSSGGGAGTEAFF	TGTGCCAGCAGCTCGGGAGGGGGCGCCGGCACTGAAGCTTTCTTT
TRBV29-1	-	-	TRBJ1-2	CSVDSGGNGYTF	TGCAGCGTTGATTCGGGAGGGAATGGCTACACCTTC
TRBV6-1	-	-	TRBJ1-5	CASSAQGGGNQPQHF	TGTGCCAGCAGTGCCCAAGGGGGAGGCAATCAGCCCCAGCATTTT
TRBV2	TRBD1	-	TRBJ1-5	CASSEEATGVQPQHF	TGTGCCAGCAGTGAAGAGGCGACAGGGGTCCAGCCCCAGCATTTT
TRBV27	-	-	TRBJ1-6	CASRPGVISPLHF	TGTGCCAGCAGGCCCGGGGTTATTTCACCCCTCCACTTT
TRBV28	-	-	TRBJ2-7	CASWNRADYYEQYF	TGTGCCAGCTGGAACCGGGCCGACTACTACGAGCAGTACTTC
TRBV28	TRBD1	-	TRBJ1-3	CASSPLGQGASGNTIYF	TGTGCCAGCAGTCCGCTGGGACAGGGGGCATCCGGAAACACCATATATTTT
TRBV27	-	-	TRBJ1-5	CASRRLALEVGNSNQPQHF	TGTGCCAGCCGAAGGTTGGCGCTGGAGGTCGGAAATAGCAATCAGCCCCAGCATTTT
TRBV19	TRBD1	-	TRBJ1-1	CASSTYRDRRTEAFF	TGTGCCAGTAGTACATACCGGGACAGAAGGACTGAAGCTTTCTTT
TRBV29-1	-	-	TRBJ1-2	CSVEYRFGGDPSGYTF	TGCAGCGTTGAATATCGATTCGGGGGAGATCCTAGTGGCTACACCTTC
TRBV5-6	TRBD1	-	TRBJ2-6	CASSSRRGQGNVLTF	TGTGCCAGCAGCTCCCGTCGGGGACAGGGGAACGTCCTGACTTTC
TRBV5-1	-	-	TRBJ2-1	CASSFPRGNEQFF	TGCGCCAGCAGCTTCCCACGCGGGAATGAGCAGTTCTTC